These 3 T cell receptor beta chains were sequenced from one sample in a study of T cells after yellow fever vaccination. One entry per CDR3 protein results from TCRdb running MiXCR on the 5' RACE reads. The table records more than 350,000 distinct CDR3 sequences, 11% of them present only once. This sample comprised PBMCs, obtained on the day of the first yellow fever vaccination. These receptors were obtained from a man younger than 35 who received the YFV17D yellow fever vaccine.

This clonotype occurred a few times. The CDR3 coding sequence is TGCGCCAGCAGCCCAGACAGGGTCAGGATCGATAATTCACCCCTCCACTTT. It is translated as CASSPDRVRIDNSPLHF. The chain combines TRBV4-3 with TRBJ1-6; TRBD1 matches 7 bases. After removal of 4 bases from V and 5 bases from J, the junction contained 11 bases not matched to a gene. CDR1 is LGHNA, CDR2 YSLEER, per germline. This CDR3 is 17 amino acids long.

This clonotype was counted only a few times. This chain connects TRBV9 to TRBJ2-7, with TRBD1 as a possible D gene (6 bases). CDR3 length: 11 amino acids. Trimming stripped 4 bases from V and 11 bases from J, with 13 bases between. Germline-derived CDR1 and CDR2 are SGDLS and YYNGEE. The DNA of the CDR3 is TGTGCCAGCAGCTCCGAGGGGGTTAAGTACTTC. Translated, it gives CASSSEGVKYF.

This clonotype occurred many times. The chain has TRBV12-3 or TRBV12-4 and TRBJ1-2; 12 positions match TRBD1. This CDR3 contains 15 residues. J was trimmed by 5 bases and V by 6 bases; bases with no gene match: 7. CDR3 amino acids: CASSRGTGGLYGYTF. The CDR3 bases are TGTGCCAGCAGCCGAGGGACAGGGGGCCTATATGGCTACACCTTC.